This T cell receptor beta chain was obtained from a study of blood T cell repertoires in COVID-19. At the level of the study: There were acute and convalescent COVID-19 samples, and they came from the United States, Italy and Spain. Nucleic acid was either cDNA or gDNA, and it came from T cells, B-cell-depleted T cells, or PBMCs.

The V gene's germline CDR1 is MNHEY and CDR2 SMNVEV (reference sequence). The CDR3 runs 14 residues. J was trimmed by 8 bases and V by 4 bases; bases with no gene match: 10. The authors' processing: How many nucleated cells were present was estimated from reference gene primer amplification. Clones were sequenced by immunoSEQ multiplex PCR, and TCRdb holds only the in-frame ones, with some missing. D and trimming come from the DNA, and the V and J calls and clone size come from that table. Seen here are some 65,000 clones, under 95% observed once, and the top ten hold approximately 2.6%. Sequences were obtained from peripheral blood. The TCR was taken from a man aged 70-80 years with active COVID-19. J is TRBJ1-2 and V is TRBV27; 7 bases match TRBD1. The CDR3 sequence is CASSSAQDRQGYTF. CDR3 bases: TGTGCCAGCAGTTCCGCACAGGACAGGCAAGGCTACACCTTC.